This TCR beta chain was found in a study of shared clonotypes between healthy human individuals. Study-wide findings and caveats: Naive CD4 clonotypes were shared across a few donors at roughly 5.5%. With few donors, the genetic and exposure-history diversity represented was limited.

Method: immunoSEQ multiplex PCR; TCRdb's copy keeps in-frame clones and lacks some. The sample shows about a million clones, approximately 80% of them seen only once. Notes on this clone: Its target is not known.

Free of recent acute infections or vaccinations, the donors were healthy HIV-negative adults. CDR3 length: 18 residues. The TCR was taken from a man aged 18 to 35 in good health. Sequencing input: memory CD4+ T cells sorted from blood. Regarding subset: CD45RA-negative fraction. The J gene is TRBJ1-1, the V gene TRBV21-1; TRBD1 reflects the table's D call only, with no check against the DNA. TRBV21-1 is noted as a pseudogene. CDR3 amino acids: CASSKDDRGTLQNTEAFF. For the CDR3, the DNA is TGTGCCAGCAGCAAAGATGACAGGGGGACTCTTCAGAACACTGAAGCTTTCTTT.